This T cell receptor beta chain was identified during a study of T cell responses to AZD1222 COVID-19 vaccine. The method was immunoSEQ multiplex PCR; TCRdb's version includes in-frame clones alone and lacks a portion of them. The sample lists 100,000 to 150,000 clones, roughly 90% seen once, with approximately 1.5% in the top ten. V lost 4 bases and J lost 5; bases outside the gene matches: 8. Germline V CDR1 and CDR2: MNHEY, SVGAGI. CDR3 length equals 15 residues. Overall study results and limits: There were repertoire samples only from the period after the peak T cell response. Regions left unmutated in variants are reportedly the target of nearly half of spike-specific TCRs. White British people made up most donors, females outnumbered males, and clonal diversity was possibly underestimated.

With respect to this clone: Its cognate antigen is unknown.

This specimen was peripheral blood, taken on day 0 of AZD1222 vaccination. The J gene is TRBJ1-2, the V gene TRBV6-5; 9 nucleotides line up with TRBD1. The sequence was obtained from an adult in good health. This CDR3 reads CASSFEDRGDYGYTF. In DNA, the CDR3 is TGTGCCAGCAGTTTCGAGGACAGGGGCGATTATGGCTACACCTTC.